These T cell receptor beta chains were read from a single sample in a study of blood T cell repertoires in COVID-19. Assay: immunoSEQ multiplex PCR; the TCRdb copy retains only in-frame clones and omits some. Among about 350,000 clones, around 87% were seen once, and the ten largest hold 5.3%. Sequenced input: PBMCs or T cells enriched from blood (not recorded which). These receptors all stem from a woman aged 25 to 39 who had recovered from COVID-19. Each CDR3 is given with its conserved first and last residue. A D gene is named only where the DNA matches it firmly. Some rows have no size entry. The others give once, few or many, or a class for an expanded clone.

>TRBV10-1|-|-|TRBJ1-1
TGCGCCAGCAGTGAGCGGGGTTCGAACACTGAAGCTTTCTTT
CASSERGSNTEAFF
>TRBV5-1|-|-|TRBJ2-1
TGCGCCAGCAGCTTGGACAGGTCCTCCTACAATGAGCAGTTCTTC
CASSLDRSSYNEQFF
>TRBV11-2|-|-|TRBJ1-2
TGTGCCAGCAGCTGGGGCATGAACGGCTACACCTTC
CASSWGMNGYTF
>TRBV7-3|-|TRBD2|TRBJ2-1
TGTGCCAGCAGCTTAGGACTAGCGGGGGGGCACAATGAGCAGTTCTTC
CASSLGLAGGHNEQFF
>TRBV12-3/TRBV12-4|-|-|TRBJ1-3
TGTGCCAGCAGCCCAGTGGAGGGAAACACCATATATTTT
CASSPVEGNTIYF
>TRBV30|-|-|TRBJ1-5
TGTGCCTGGAGCCCGGACAGAAACTTCAATCAGCCCCAGCATTTT
CAWSPDRNFNQPQHF
>TRBV25-1|-|-|TRBJ1-5
TGTGCCAGCAGTGCTCCCCAGTGGGGCAGCCCCTCGCATTTT
CASSAPQWGSPSHF
>TRBV28|-|TRBD1|TRBJ2-7
TGTGCCAGCAGCCCTAACAGGGGTAGGAATAGCGAGCAGTACTTC
CASSPNRGRNSEQYF
>TRBV6-5|once|TRBD1|TRBJ2-7
TGTGCCAGCAGTAGCCCGGGACAGGGGTCCTACGAGCAGTACTTC
CASSSPGQGSYEQYF
>TRBV7-2|-|-|TRBJ1-2
TGTGCCAGCAGCTTAGGAGGGAATTCCTATGGCTACACCTTC
CASSLGGNSYGYTF
>TRBV4-2|-|-|TRBJ1-1
TGTGCCAGCAGCCAAGGGGCGGGGGAGAGGGGCACTGAAGCTTTCTTT
CASSQGAGERGTEAFF
>TRBV5-1|-|TRBD1|TRBJ2-3
TGCGCCAGCAGCCAAGACAGGGCTACAGATACGCAGTATTTT
CASSQDRATDTQYF
>TRBV11-1|-|TRBD2|TRBJ2-3
TGTGCCAGCAGCACCGGACTAGCGGGGAGCACAGATACGCAGTATTTT
CASSTGLAGSTDTQYF
>TRBV18|few|-|TRBJ1-5
TGTGCCAGCTCGGCCGAACAGGGTCAGAATCAGCCCCAGCATTTT
CASSAEQGQNQPQHF
>TRBV5-1|-|-|TRBJ2-3
TGCGCCAGCAGCTTCCAGGGGTCCAGCCGCACAGATACGCAGTATTTT
CASSFQGSSRTDTQYF
>TRBV5-1|-|-|TRBJ2-3
TGCGCCAGCAGCTTGGAACCGGCCAGGACGCAGTATTTT
CASSLEPARTQYF
>TRBV30|-|-|TRBJ1-1
TGTGCCTGGAACAGGGTTAACACTGAAGCTTTCTTT
CAWNRVNTEAFF
>TRBV13|-|-|TRBJ2-3
TGTGCCAGCGCGTGGGCCATCTACACAGATACGCAGTATTTT
CASAWAIYTDTQYF
>TRBV6-5|-|TRBD1|TRBJ1-2
TGTGCCAGCAGTTATGGGATCGGACAGGGCTATGGCTACACCTTC
CASSYGIGQGYGYTF
>TRBV5-1|-|-|TRBJ1-4
TGCGCCAGCAGCAGTCGACAGAATAATGAAAAACTGTTTTTT
CASSSRQNNEKLFF
>TRBV27|-|TRBD2|TRBJ2-7
TGTGCCAGCAGTTCGAATAAACCCGGGGGAGGGAGATCCTACGAGCAGTACTTC
CASSSNKPGGGRSYEQYF
>TRBV19|-|-|TRBJ2-2
TGTGCCAGTAGTAGAAGGACAGCGAACACCGGGGAGCTGTTTTTT
CASSRRTANTGELFF
>TRBV3-1/TRBV3-2|-|TRBD1|TRBJ1-2
TGTGCCAGCAGCCAAGGATTGGGGACAGGGGTGTCAGACTATGGCTACACCTTC
CASSQGLGTGVSDYGYTF
>TRBV10-3|-|-|TRBJ2-7
TGTGCCATCAGTGAAACAGGTTTCTCCTACGAGCAGTACTTC
CAISETGFSYEQYF
>TRBV4-1|-|TRBD1|TRBJ1-2
TGCGCCAGCAGCCAGACATCGGGACAGGGGGCCCTTTACTATGGCTACACCTTC
CASSQTSGQGALYYGYTF
>TRBV20-1|few|-|TRBJ1-2
TGCAGTGCTAGTCCCCCCGGGGGGATACGAGGCTACACCTTC
CSASPPGGIRGYTF
>TRBV5-6|-|TRBD1|TRBJ2-7
TGTGCCAGCAGCTTGACCGGGACAGGGGGCATGGACGAGCAGTACTTC
CASSLTGTGGMDEQYF
>TRBV7-3|-|TRBD2|TRBJ2-3
TGTGCCAGCAGCAGCGCCGGGACTAGCGGGGCTACGCAGTATTTT
CASSSAGTSGATQYF
>TRBV5-8|-|TRBD1|TRBJ1-1
TGTGCCAGCAGCCAACGTTACAGGGGGCGGGAGGAATCGACTGAAGCTTTCTTT
CASSQRYRGREESTEAFF
>TRBV5-5|-|-|TRBJ2-3
TGTGCCAGCAGCCCTGAGGTTGGCACAGATACGCAGTATTTT
CASSPEVGTDTQYF
>TRBV2|-|-|TRBJ2-1
TGTGCCAGCAGGTCAGGGGAAGGGGCGTACAATGAGCAGTTCTTC
CASRSGEGAYNEQFF
>TRBV9|-|TRBD2|TRBJ2-1
TGTGCCAGCAGCCCCCGACTAGCGGTCTACAATGAGCAGTTCTTC
CASSPRLAVYNEQFF
>TRBV6-5|-|-|TRBJ2-5
TGTGCCAGCAGTTTCCTTGGACAGCAAGAGACCCAGTACTTC
CASSFLGQQETQYF
>TRBV4-1|-|TRBD1|TRBJ2-2
TGCGCCAGCAGCCAAGCGGGGACAGGGAACACCGGGGAGCTGTTTTTT
CASSQAGTGNTGELFF
>TRBV29-1|few|-|TRBJ1-1
TGCAGCGTTCGTCAGGCTGCGTACACTGAAGCTTTCTTT
CSVRQAAYTEAFF
>TRBV9|once|-|TRBJ2-5
TGTGCCAGCAGCCCCGGCGGCGGACAAGAGACCCAGTACTTC
CASSPGGGQETQYF
>TRBV7-8|-|-|TRBJ1-2
TGTGCCAGCAGCGGACGGCCACGGGGGGCTAACTATGGCTACACCTTC
CASSGRPRGANYGYTF
>TRBV24-1|-|-|TRBJ2-5
TGTGCCACCAGTGGGCAGGGGGGAGAGGAGACCCAGTACTTC
CATSGQGGEETQYF
>TRBV4-3|-|TRBD1|TRBJ2-7
TGCGCCAGCAGCCAAGTGGACAGGGGGTACGAGCAGTACTTC
CASSQVDRGYEQYF
>TRBV5-4|-|-|TRBJ2-7
TGTGCCAGCAGCTTGATCGGGGATCGAGGGAACTACGAGCAGTACTTC
CASSLIGDRGNYEQYF
>TRBV6-2/TRBV6-3|-|TRBD2|TRBJ2-5
TGTGCCAGCAGTTACACCGGACTAGCGGGGGTCCAAGAGACCCAGTACTTC
CASSYTGLAGVQETQYF
>TRBV19|-|TRBD1|TRBJ1-3
TGTGCCAGTAGTAGGGGACAGGGAGAAGGAAACACCATATATTTT
CASSRGQGEGNTIYF
>TRBV24-1|-|-|TRBJ2-2
TGTGCCACCAGTGATTCCCTACTAGCCGGGTCCACCGGGGAGCTGTTTTTT
CATSDSLLAGSTGELFF
>TRBV18|-|-|TRBJ2-3
TGTGCCAGCTCACCACAAAGACGGTCAGGTACGCAGTATTTT
CASSPQRRSGTQYF
>TRBV28|-|-|TRBJ1-2
TGTGCCAGCAGTTCCCCGGGGGAATACTATGGCTACACCTTC
CASSSPGEYYGYTF
>TRBV9|-|-|TRBJ2-7
TGTGCCAGCAGCGGGGGGGTTGAGCAGTACTTC
CASSGGVEQYF
>TRBV4-1|few|TRBD1|TRBJ1-6
TGCGCCAGCAGCCACCCCGCTCGAGGACAGGGGGATTCACCCCTCCACTTT
CASSHPARGQGDSPLHF
>TRBV28|-|TRBD1|TRBJ1-6
TGTGCCAGCTACAGGGGGCTGAATTCACCCCTCCACTTT
CASYRGLNSPLHF
>TRBV6-2/TRBV6-3|-|TRBD1|TRBJ1-2
TGTGCCAGCAGTTACACGCAACTTCCGGGACAGGACTATGGCTACACCTTC
CASSYTQLPGQDYGYTF
>TRBV4-3|-|-|TRBJ1-1
TGCGCCAGCAGCCAAGATTTTAACGCGTACACTGAAGCTTTCTTT
CASSQDFNAYTEAFF
>TRBV5-1|once|-|TRBJ1-2
TGCGCCAGCCGGGAGGCGTACAGGGATCATGGCTACACCTTC
CASREAYRDHGYTF
>TRBV6-5|few|TRBD1|TRBJ2-5
TGTGCCAGCTTGGAGACAGGGGGGAAAGAGACCCAGTACTTC
CASLETGGKETQYF
>TRBV5-4|-|TRBD2|TRBJ2-3
TGTGCCAGCAGCTCCTCTAGCGGGGGGCGCACAGATACGCAGTATTTT
CASSSSSGGRTDTQYF
>TRBV10-2|-|TRBD1|TRBJ1-1
TGCGCCAGCAGCGGGGGGGTAAACAGGGGTGGCACTGAAGCTTTCTTT
CASSGGVNRGGTEAFF
>TRBV7-2|-|-|TRBJ1-6
TGTGCCAGCAGCTTAGTTGGTTGGGGGGGCTATAATTCACCCCTCCACTTT
CASSLVGWGGYNSPLHF
>TRBV7-2|once|-|TRBJ2-3
TGTGCCAGCAGCTTAGATTGGGCGGGTTCAGATACGCAGTATTTT
CASSLDWAGSDTQYF
>TRBV27|-|-|TRBJ1-3
TGTGCCAGCAGTCCCCGGGTGTTATCCTCTGGAAACACCATATATTTT
CASSPRVLSSGNTIYF
>TRBV6-5|-|-|TRBJ1-1
TGTGCCAGCAGTTCCACCGGGGGAAACACTGAAGCTTTCTTT
CASSSTGGNTEAFF
>TRBV2|-|TRBD2|TRBJ2-1
TGTGCCAGCAGTGAATGGGATCGCGGGGGGGCCTGGGATGAGCAGTTCTTC
CASSEWDRGGAWDEQFF